This T cell receptor beta chain appears in the sequencing data of a study of blood T cell repertoires in COVID-19. Looking at the study overall: COVID-19 samples, acute and convalescent, were from the United States, Italy and Spain. Sources were T cells, B-cell-depleted T cells, or PBMCs; the material itself was cDNA or gDNA.

The CDR3 contains 14 residues. Germline CDR1 and CDR2: SEHNR and FQNEAQ (reference sequence). The trim removed 8 bases at V and 6 bases at J, leaving 10 bases unmatched. Authors' processing steps: Amplified reference gene primers provided the basis for estimating nucleated cell counts. Produced via immunoSEQ multiplex PCR; TCRdb's table is partial and in-frame only. V and J calls and clone size are given by that table; D and trimming were obtained from the DNA. The profile shows hundreds of thousands of clones, approximately 85% of them singletons. Sequencing was performed on peripheral blood. The rearrangement links TRBV7-9 to TRBJ1-5; 7 bases are shared with TRBD1. This receptor was taken from a man between 50 and 59 years old with active or convalescent COVID-19. The CDR3 nucleotides read TGTGCCAGCTCTAGAGACAGGGAAACTCAGCCCCAGCATTTT. Amino acid sequence: CASSRDRETQPQHF.